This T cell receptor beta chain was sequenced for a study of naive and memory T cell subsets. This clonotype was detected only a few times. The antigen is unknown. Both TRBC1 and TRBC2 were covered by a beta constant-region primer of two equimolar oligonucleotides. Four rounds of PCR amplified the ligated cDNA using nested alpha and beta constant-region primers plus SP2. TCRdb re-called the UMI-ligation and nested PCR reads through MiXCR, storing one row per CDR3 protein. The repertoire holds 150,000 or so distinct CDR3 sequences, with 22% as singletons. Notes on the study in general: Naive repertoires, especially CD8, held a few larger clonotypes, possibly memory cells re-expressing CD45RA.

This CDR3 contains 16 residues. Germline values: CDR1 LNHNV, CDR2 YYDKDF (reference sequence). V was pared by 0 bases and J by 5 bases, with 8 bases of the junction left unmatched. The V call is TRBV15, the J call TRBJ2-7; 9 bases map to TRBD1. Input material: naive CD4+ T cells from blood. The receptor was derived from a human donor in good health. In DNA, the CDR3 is TGTGCCACCAGCAGAGATCCAACAGGGGGCTTGAACGAGCAGTACTTC. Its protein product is CATSRDPTGGLNEQYF.